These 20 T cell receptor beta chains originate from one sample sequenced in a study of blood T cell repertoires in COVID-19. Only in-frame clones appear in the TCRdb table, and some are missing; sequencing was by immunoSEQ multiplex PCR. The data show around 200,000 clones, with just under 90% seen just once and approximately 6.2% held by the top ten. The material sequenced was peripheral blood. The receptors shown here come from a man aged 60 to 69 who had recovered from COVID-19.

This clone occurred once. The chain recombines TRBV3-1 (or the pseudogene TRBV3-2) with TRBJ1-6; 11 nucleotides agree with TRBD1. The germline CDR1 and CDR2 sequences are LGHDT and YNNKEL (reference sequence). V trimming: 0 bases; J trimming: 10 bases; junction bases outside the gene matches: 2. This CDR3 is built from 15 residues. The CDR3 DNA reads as TGTGCCAGCAGCCAAGATGGGACAGGGGGATCACCCCTCCACTTT. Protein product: CASSQDGTGGSPLHF.

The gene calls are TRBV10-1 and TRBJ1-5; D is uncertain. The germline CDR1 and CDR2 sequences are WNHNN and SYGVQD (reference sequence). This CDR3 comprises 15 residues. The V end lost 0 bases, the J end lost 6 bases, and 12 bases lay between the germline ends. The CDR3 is CASSESRGCGQPQHF. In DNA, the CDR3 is TGCGCCAGCAGTGAGTCGAGAGGGTGTGGTCAGCCCCAGCATTTT.

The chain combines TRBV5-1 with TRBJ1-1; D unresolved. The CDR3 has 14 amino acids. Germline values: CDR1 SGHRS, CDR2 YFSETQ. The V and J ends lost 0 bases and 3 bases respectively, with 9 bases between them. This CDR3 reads CASSLARTHTEAFF. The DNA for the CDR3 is TGCGCCAGCAGCTTGGCACGGACTCACACTGAAGCTTTCTTT. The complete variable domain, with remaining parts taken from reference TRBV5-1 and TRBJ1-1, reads KAGVTQTPRYLIKTRGQQVTLSCSPISGHRSVSWYQQTPGQGLQFLFEYFSETQRNKGNFPGRFSGRQFSNSRSEMNVSTLELGDSALYLCASSLARTHTEAFFGQGTRLTVV.

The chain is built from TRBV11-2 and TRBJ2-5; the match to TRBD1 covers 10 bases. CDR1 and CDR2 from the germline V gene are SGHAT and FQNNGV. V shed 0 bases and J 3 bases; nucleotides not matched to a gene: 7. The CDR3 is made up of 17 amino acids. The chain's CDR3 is CASSLEAWTGGEETQYF. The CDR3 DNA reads TGTGCCAGCAGCTTAGAGGCGTGGACAGGGGGTGAAGAGACCCAGTACTTC.

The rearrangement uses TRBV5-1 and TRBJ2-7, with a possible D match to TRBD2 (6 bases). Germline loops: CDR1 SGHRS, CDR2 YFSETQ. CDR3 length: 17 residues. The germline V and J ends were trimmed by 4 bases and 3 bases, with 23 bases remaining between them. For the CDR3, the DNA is TGCGCCAGCAGCCTCCAGCCGGGACTCAGACCGCTCTACGAGCAGTACTTC. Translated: CASSLQPGLRPLYEQYF.

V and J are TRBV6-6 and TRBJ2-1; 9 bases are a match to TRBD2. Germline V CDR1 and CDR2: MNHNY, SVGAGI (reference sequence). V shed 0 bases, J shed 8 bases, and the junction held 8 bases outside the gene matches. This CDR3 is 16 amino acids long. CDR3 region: CASSYSGGGREHEQFF. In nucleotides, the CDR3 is TGTGCCAGCAGTTACTCGGGGGGCGGGAGGGAGCATGAGCAGTTCTTC.

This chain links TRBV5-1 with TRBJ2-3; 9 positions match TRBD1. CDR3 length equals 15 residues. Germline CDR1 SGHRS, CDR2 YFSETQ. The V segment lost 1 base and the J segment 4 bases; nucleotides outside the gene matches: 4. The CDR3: CASSLQQGAADTQYF. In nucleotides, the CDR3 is TGCGCCAGCAGCTTGCAACAGGGGGCCGCAGATACGCAGTATTTT.

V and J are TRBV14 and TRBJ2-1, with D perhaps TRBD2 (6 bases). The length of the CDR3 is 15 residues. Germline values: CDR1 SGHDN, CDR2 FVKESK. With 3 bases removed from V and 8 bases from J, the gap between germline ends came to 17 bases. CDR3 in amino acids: CASSQILAGKDEQFF. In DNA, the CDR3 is TGTGCCAGCAGCCAGATACTAGCTGGGAAGGATGAGCAGTTCTTC.

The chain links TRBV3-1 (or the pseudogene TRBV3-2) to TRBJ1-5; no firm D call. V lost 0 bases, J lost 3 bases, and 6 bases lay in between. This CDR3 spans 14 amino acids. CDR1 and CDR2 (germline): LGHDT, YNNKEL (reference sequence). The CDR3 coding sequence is TGTGCCAGCAGCCAAGACACTACCAATCAGCCCCAGCATTTT. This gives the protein CASSQDTTNQPQHF.

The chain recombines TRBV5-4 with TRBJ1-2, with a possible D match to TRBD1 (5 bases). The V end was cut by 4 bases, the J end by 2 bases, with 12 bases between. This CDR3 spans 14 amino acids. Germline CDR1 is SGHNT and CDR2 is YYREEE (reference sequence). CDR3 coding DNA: TGTGCCAGCAGCCAATCGACAGTAAACTATGGCTACACCTTC. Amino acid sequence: CASSQSTVNYGYTF.

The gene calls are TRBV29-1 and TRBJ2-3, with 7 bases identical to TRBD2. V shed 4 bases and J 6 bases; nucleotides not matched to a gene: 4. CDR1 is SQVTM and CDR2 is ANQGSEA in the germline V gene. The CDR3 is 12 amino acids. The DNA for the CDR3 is TGCAGCGTTGGACTGGGGGGGGATACGCAGTATTTT. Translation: CSVGLGGDTQYF.

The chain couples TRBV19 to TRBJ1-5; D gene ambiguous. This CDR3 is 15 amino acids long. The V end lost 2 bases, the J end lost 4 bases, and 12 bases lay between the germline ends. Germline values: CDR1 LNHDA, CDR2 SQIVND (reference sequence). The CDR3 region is CASSIIEGRNQPQHF. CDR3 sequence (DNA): TGTGCCAGTAGTATAATTGAGGGAAGGAATCAGCCCCAGCATTTT.

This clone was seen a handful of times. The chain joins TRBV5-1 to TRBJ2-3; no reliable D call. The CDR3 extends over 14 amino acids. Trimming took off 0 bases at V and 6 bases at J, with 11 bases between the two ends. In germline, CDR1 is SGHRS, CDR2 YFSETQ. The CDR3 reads CASSLVPGQDTQYF. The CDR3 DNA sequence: TGCGCCAGCAGCTTGGTGCCGGGTCAGGATACGCAGTATTTT.

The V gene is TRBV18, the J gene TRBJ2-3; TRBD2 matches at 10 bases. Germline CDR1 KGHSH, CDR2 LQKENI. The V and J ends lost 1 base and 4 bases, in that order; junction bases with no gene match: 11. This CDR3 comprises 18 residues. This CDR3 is CASSPLPISGRDPDTQYF. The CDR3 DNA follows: TGTGCCAGCTCACCACTTCCCATCAGCGGGAGGGATCCAGATACGCAGTATTTT.

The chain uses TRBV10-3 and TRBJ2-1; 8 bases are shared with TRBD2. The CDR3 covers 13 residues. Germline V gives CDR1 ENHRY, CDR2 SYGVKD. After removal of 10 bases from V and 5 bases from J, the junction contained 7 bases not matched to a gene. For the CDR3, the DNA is TGTGCCACTAGCGGGTCTGGGGACAATGAGCAGTTCTTC. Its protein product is CATSGSGDNEQFF.

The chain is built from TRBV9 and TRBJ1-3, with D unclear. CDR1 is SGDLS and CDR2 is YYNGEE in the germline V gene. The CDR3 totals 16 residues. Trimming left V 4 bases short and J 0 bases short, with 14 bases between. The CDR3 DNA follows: TGTGCCAGCAGCTTGACTCAACCCAGCTCTGGAAACACCATATATTTT. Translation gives CASSLTQPSSGNTIYF.

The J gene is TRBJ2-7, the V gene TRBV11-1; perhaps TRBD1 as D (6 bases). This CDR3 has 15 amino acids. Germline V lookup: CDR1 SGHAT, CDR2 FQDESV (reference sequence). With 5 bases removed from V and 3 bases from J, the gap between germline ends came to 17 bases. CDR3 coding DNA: TGTGCCAGCAGCAAGGACAGCTCAACAGACTACGAGCAGTACTTC. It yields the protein CASSKDSSTDYEQYF.

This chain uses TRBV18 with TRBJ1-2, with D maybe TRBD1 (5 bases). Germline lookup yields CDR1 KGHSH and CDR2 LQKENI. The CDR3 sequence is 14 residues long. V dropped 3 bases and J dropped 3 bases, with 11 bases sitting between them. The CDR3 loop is CASSPETVYYGYTF. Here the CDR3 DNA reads TGTGCCAGCTCACCGGAGACAGTGTACTATGGCTACACCTTC.

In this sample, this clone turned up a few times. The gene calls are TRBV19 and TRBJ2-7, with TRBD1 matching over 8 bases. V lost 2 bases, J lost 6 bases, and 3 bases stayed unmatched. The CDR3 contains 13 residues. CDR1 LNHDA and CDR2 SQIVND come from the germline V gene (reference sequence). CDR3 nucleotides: TGTGCCAGTAGTATAACAGGGGGTGGCGAGCAGTACTTC. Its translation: CASSITGGGEQYF.

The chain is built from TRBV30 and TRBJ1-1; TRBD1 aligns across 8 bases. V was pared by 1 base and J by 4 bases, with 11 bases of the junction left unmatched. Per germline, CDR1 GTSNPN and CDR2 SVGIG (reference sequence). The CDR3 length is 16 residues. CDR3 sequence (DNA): TGTGCCTGGAGTGCGGGGACAGGCGGGATGGGCACTGAAGCTTTCTTT. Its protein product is CAWSAGTGGMGTEAFF. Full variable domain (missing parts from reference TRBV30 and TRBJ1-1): SQTIHQWPATLVQPVGSPLSLECTVEGTSNPNLYWYRQAAGRGLQLLFYSVGIGQISSEVPQNLSASRPQDRQFILSSKKLLLSDSGFYLCAWSAGTGGMGTEAFFGQGTRLTVV.